Given below is one TCR beta chain in context. It lacks a known antigen. Per-nucleotide qualities are absent, and no much larger clonotype sits a single base away. The cohort consisted of hundreds of healthy bone marrow donors. At the time of sampling, all cohort members were nominally healthy, though unrecorded immune exposures were likely present. The donor tested CMV seronegative, placing the donor among the 300 to 400 seronegative members of the cohort. Each donor provided a peripheral blood sample, and peripheral blood mononuclear cells were used for TCR beta sequencing. Genomic DNA was extracted from the blood cell samples with the Qiagen DNeasy Blood Extraction Kit. For CDR1 and CDR2, the germline V gene (reference sequence) lists LNHDA and SQIVND. V ends up 2 bases short and J 2 bases short, with an unmatched junction base count of 2. From the cysteine through the phenylalanine, the CDR3 covers 15 amino acids. The DNA shown is the 45-base CDR3, in frame from base 1.

This entry belongs to a study of cytomegalovirus exposure and HLA in healthy donors (dated by TCRdb to between 2016 and 2019). With respect to the entire study: An earlier analysis of some 500 of the donors reported approximately 270 Gb of sequence data and 120 million or so unique TCR beta sequences from about 200 million T cells. An early release that covered some 630 HLA-typed donors contained approximately 300 gigabases of sequencing data and 65 million to 100 million unique TCR sequences. Among the roughly 370 genotyped donors, around 81% belonged to the genetic ancestry cluster associated with self-reported Caucasian donors. The aim of the study was to test whether cataloging public T cell receptors could identify signatures of past pathogen exposure. The study used immunosequencing to profile the T cell repertoires of approximately 630 subjects and linked those repertoires to cytomegalovirus serostatus. A separate validation cohort of 100 to 150 different subjects was used in addition to the approximately 700-subject first cohort. High-throughput TCR immunosequencing, statistical association of individual TCRs with disease status, and machine learning were combined to predict cytomegalovirus infection status. In a later analysis, previously published TCR beta repertoires from some 640 donors were re-analyzed and high-resolution HLA genotyping was added so that TCR occurrence patterns could be studied. Rather than using new phenotypic data, the later analysis identified candidate immune exposures from TCR beta sequences and from how often those sequences occurred across donors. An earlier analysis of fewer than 750 of the donors used high-throughput TCR beta sequencing to judge whether each TCR beta V gene segment behaved as functional or pseudogenic. Donor age, sex, ethnicity and CMV serostatus were compiled alongside the repertoire data. A later genetic analysis took genome-wide SNP genotypes for 398 of the 666 donors and used that subset as a discovery cohort. Every discovery cohort repertoire had been produced on one sequencing platform. HLA typing included class I and class II loci at four-digit resolution. The number of donors typed differed by locus, with roughly 620-630 for A, B, C, DRB1 and DQB1, around 560 for DQA1, some 570 for DPA1, and around 450 for DPB1. Roughly five DR-DQ haplotypes were treated as single units for association and clustering because of strong linkage in the cohort. Across 398 genotyped donors of the cohort, an average of approximately 240,000 unique TCR beta nucleotide sequences per donor were sequenced, and roughly 20% of those sequences were non-productive.

Library preparation used the immunoSEQ multiplex PCR assay. For the multiplex PCR, a mixture combining 60 forward primers for TCR Vbeta segments and 13 reverse primers for TCR Jbeta segments was used. A multiplex PCR assay on genomic DNA amplified the CDR3 region of rearranged TCR beta genes. The amplified TCR beta libraries were sequenced on the Illumina HiSeq System as 87-base-pair reads. The paper's data handling went like this. A later analysis counted about 82 million unique TCR beta chains across the 600 to 850 repertoires, and around 9.9 million of these chains were shared by at least two donors. To remove PCR and sequencing errors, raw reads were error-corrected and collapsed into unique sequences using a nearest-neighbor algorithm that merged closely related sequences. To assign V, D and J gene segments, CDR3 sequences were aligned to IMGT reference sequences. For a sequence to be retained, at least a six-nucleotide match to both a V gene segment and a J gene segment was required. A rearrangement was called productive if the CDR3 had no stop codons and remained in frame with V and J, and every other rearrangement was called non-productive. Following IMGT convention, CDR3 was defined as the stretch from the second conserved V-encoded cysteine to the conserved J-encoded phenylalanine. The earlier analysis of some 550 of the donors excluded any sequence lacking an unambiguous match to a single V gene segment. In an earlier analysis of around 600 of the donors, V segments were called functional above 56.7% productive rearrangements and were called segregating when the between-donor standard deviation exceeded 5%. To diagnose cytomegalovirus status from the catalog of TCR beta chain sequences, a statistical classification framework was built. V and J gene assignment, in a later analysis, came from comparing TCR nucleotide sequences with IMGT/GENE-DB human TR gene sequences. A later analysis assigned CDR3 sequences and most-parsimonious VDJ recombination scenarios with the TCRdist pipeline. A later analysis defined each TCR beta chain by its CDR3 amino acid sequence plus V-gene family, and excluded reads lacking a unique V-gene family. As a way to deal with suspected cross-contamination and a sequencing artifact, a later analysis dropped over 550 nucleotide sequences that were highly shared and had low generation probability. In a later analysis, a clonal expansion index for each public chain was calculated from normalized within-repertoire ranks of inferred template counts. Generation probabilities in a later analysis came from a VDJ recombination model fitted to out-of-frame rearrangements, and those results were checked against IGoR. In a later analysis, TCR-TCR, TCR-HLA and TCR-CMV co-occurrence was scored with hypergeometric tests, and a repertoire-size bias correction was applied to TCR pairs. A later analysis estimated false discovery rates by permuting HLA or CMV assignments 20 times. In a later analysis, co-occurring TCRs were grouped using DBSCAN, and TCRdist sequence similarity was added for clustering within HLA-allele-positive subsets. Repertoires with fewer than 30,000 or more than 120,000 public chains were left out of co-occurrence clustering, as were about 5 repertoires with anomalous nucleotide sharing. This immuneACCESS table, as held by TCRdb, lists in-frame sequences with V and J called but not all clones. Of the missing ones, under half trace to an unresolved V gene in checked studies; the others have no known cause. D and trimming were read from the DNA, whereas the V and J calls and clone size are those reported in that table. This sample has 80,000 to 95,000 clones in its table, and roughly two thirds of those were observed once. The top ten clones comprise 6.3% of the sample.

Paper-wide results and their limitations: Correlated functional status among segregating V segments might be attributable to linkage disequilibrium, but an unknown experimental factor could not be ruled out. Some IMGT-functional V segments, including TRBV6-2 and TRBV6-3, could not be distinguished by the 87-base-pair reads and were therefore excluded. Because counts were too low, some 16 rarely observed V segments, including chromosome 9 orphons, were excluded from the earlier analysis of around 590 of the donors. A cluster of highly shared sequence variants was judged likely to be a technical artifact of the sequencing pipeline. According to a later analysis, TCR association rates differed among HLA loci, with DRB1 alleles showing the most associated TCRs and HLA-C alleles showing the fewest. A total of fewer than 200 TCR beta chains were listed by the study as associated with cytomegalovirus. Immune exposure information for the cohort was limited to CMV serostatus. Presence/absence analyses assumed roughly uniform sequencing depth across donors, an assumption that may not hold. In a later genetic analysis, fewer N-insertions in productive TCRs were reported among donors in an Asian-associated ancestry cluster than the approximately 670-donor mean. An association between a missense DCLRE1C variant and V-gene and J-gene trimming of TCR beta chains was found in a later genetic analysis and replicated in an independent cohort. The classifier was reported to diagnose cytomegalovirus status with high specificity and sensitivity in both the original cohort and the validation cohort. In a later analysis, some 17,000 TCR beta sequences were associated with specific HLA alleles at a false discovery rate of 0.05. An earlier analysis of around 500 of the donors showed that most TCR beta V segments appeared in productive rearrangements either about 87% or about 30% of the time, which broadly matched IMGT annotations. When HLA alleles, especially DR and DQ, strongly co-occurred, attributing TCR associations to individual alleles was difficult. A few of the identified cytomegalovirus-associated TCR beta chains were confirmed in vitro to be specific for cytomegalovirus antigens. Because some donors lacked HLA typing at each locus, the association tests relied only on the typed subset. While some public TCRs were present in many individuals, most TCR sequences turned up only very rarely across donors. The authors suggested that the approach could potentially be extended to other disease states and immunological phenotypes. In a later analysis, HLA-associated TCR beta chains were found to be more clonally expanded and to have lower generation probabilities than equally common non-associated chains. In a later analysis, most CMV-associated TCR beta chains were found to appear HLA-restricted, with HLA associations seemingly driven largely by CMV exposure. A further reported finding was that TCR beta sequences accurately predicted the HLA-A and HLA-B alleles for most subjects in the first cohort. In this cohort, only TCR beta chains were sequenced, and detectable features were limited by the absence of alpha or paired-chain data. According to a later analysis, parvovirus B19, influenza, CMV and Epstein-Barr virus appeared linked to several top co-occurrence clusters.

Sequencing was done on a sample of PBMCs. Recombination connected TRBV19 to TRBJ2-2, and 7 junctional nucleotides match TRBD1. This TCR was recovered from a woman aged 25 to 39 in good health and CMV-seronegative. The nucleotide sequence reads as follows: TGTGCCAGTAGTATAAGGACAGGCAACACCGGGGAGCTGTTTTTT. Its protein product is CASSIRTGNTGELFF.